This T cell receptor (beta chain) appears in the sequencing data of a study of shared clonotypes between healthy human individuals. Germline V gene data show CDR1 as SGHTA and CDR2 as FQGNSA. Trimming cost V 7 bases and J 8 bases; bases outside gene matches: 10. The CDR3 totals 14 residues. Method: immunoSEQ multiplex PCR; TCRdb's copy keeps in-frame clones and lacks some. This table holds 1 million to 1.3 million clones, approximately 80% found once. The receptor comes from a man aged 18 to 35 in good health. Some clones in this sample may be carry-over from other donors' samples. The chain has TRBV7-2 and TRBJ1-2; TRBD1 matches at 10 bases. Material: memory CD4+ T cells from PBMCs. Subset meaning: CD45RA-negative fraction. In DNA form, the CDR3 reads TGTGCCAGCATCAACCGGGACAGGGGCGGCGGCTACACCTTC. The encoded protein is CASINRDRGGGYTF.